What follows are 7 T cell receptor beta chains derived from one specimen sequenced in a study of cytomegalovirus exposure and HLA in healthy donors. Researchers ran the PCR with 60 Vbeta and 13 Jbeta primers. Generated by immunoSEQ multiplex PCR, the TCRdb table keeps only in-frame clones and is missing some. The sample consists of around 300,000 clones, around 90% of them appearing once. Sequencing was carried out using PBMCs. Receptors were obtained from a woman younger than 35 in good health and CMV-seronegative.

The rearrangement links TRBV7-3 to TRBJ2-2; possible D gene TRBD2, 5 bases. The CDR3 runs 14 residues. Germline CDR1 is SGHTA and CDR2 is FQGTGA. The V end was cut by 1 base, the J end by 3 bases, with 6 bases between. The CDR3: CASSLRGYTGELFF. The CDR3 nucleotides read TGTGCCAGCAGCTTAAGAGGGTACACCGGGGAGCTGTTTTTT.

Details on this clone: Other DNA sequences in the sample encode the same CDR3. The chain links TRBV27 to TRBJ1-5, with 7 positions matching TRBD1. Germline V gives CDR1 MNHEY, CDR2 SMNVEV (reference sequence). This CDR3 has 14 amino acids. V shed 5 bases and J 4 bases; nucleotides not matched to a gene: 5. For the CDR3, the DNA is TGTGCCAGCAGTAGGACAGGACTTAATCAGCCCCAGCATTTT. This codes for CASSRTGLNQPQHF.

This clone appeared a single time. The CDR3 region has the DNA TGTGCCGTGGGCAGCCCCTACGAGCAGTACTTC. It codes for CAVGSPYEQYF. V gene TRBV6-5 combines with J gene TRBJ2-5; D is undetermined. Gene TRBJ2-7 matches the end of the DNA better, so the J call may be wrong. CDR3 length: 11 amino acids. From germline, CDR1 is MNHEY and CDR2 SVGAGI.

The J gene is TRBJ1-2, the V gene TRBV19, with D possibly being TRBD1 (5 bases). CDR1 is LNHDA, CDR2 SQIVND, per germline (reference sequence). Trimming left V 7 bases short and J 6 bases short, with 15 bases between. The CDR3 sequence is 13 residues long. The CDR3 DNA reads TGTGCCAGTACTCCCCTCCTAGGGGATGGCTACACCTTC. Protein sequence: CASTPLLGDGYTF.

V and J are TRBV7-6 and TRBJ1-1; D is unclear. There are 13 residues in the CDR3. Trimming removed 3 bases at V and 0 bases at J, with 5 bases between. CDR1 SGHVS and CDR2 FNYEAQ come from the germline V gene. Here the CDR3 DNA reads TGTGCCAGCAGCTTTGACTTGAACACTGAAGCTTTCTTT. Translating it yields CASSFDLNTEAFF.

The CDR3 loop is CASRLGPDTQYF. CDR3 nucleotide sequence: TGCGCCAGTAGGCTGGGGCCAGATACGCAGTATTTT. This rearrangement joins TRBV10-2 to TRBJ2-3; possible D gene TRBD1, 5 bases. The germline gives CDR1 WSHSY, CDR2 SAAADI. This CDR3 comprises 12 residues. The V and J ends lost 9 bases and 4 bases respectively, with 11 bases between them.

The chain carries TRBV19 and TRBJ2-5; TRBD2 matches 8 bases. This CDR3 comprises 16 residues. Germline-derived CDR1 and CDR2 are LNHDA and SQIVND (reference sequence). Losses at the gene ends were 3 bases for V and 11 bases for J; bases not matched to a gene: 17. CDR3: CASSIGSGGLSWEQYF. In DNA, the CDR3 is TGTGCCAGTAGTATTGGAAGCGGGGGTCTAAGTTGGGAGCAGTACTTC.